The next 18 T cell receptor beta chains were all read from a single sample in a study of control samples from healthy donors and cancer patients. Clones were read by immunoSEQ multiplex PCR, and TCRdb kept only the in-frame ones, dropping some. Among about 160,000 clones listed, roughly 89% were seen once. The sequencing sample was made of blood. The receptor set was obtained from a young man in good health.

V usage is TRBV6-5 and J usage is TRBJ2-5; D is undetermined. CDR1 is MNHEY and CDR2 is SVGAGI in the germline V gene. The CDR3 sequence is 15 residues long. V shed 2 bases and J shed 2 bases, with 12 bases lying between them. The DNA of the CDR3 is TGTGCCAGCAGTTACGGAGCCCCCCCACAAGAGACCCAGTACTTC. As protein: CASSYGAPPQETQYF.

The sample holds a few counts of this clone. The CDR3 is CASSFPITGTNEKLFF. For the CDR3, the DNA is TGTGCCAGCAGTTTCCCCATAACAGGGACAAATGAAAAACTGTTTTTT. The chain links TRBV28 to TRBJ1-4; tentative D call: TRBD1 (6 bases). Trimming removed 3 bases at V and 5 bases at J, with 16 bases between. The CDR3 length is 16 residues. Looked up from germline, CDR1 is MDHEN and CDR2 is SYDVKM. Full variable domain (outside the CDR3, taken from reference TRBV28 and TRBJ1-4): DVKVTQSSRYLVKRTGEKVFLECVQDMDHENMFWYRQDPGLGLRLIYFSYDVKMKEKGDIPEGYSVSREKKERFSLILESASTNQTSMYLCASSFPITGTNEKLFFGSGTQLSVL.

CDR3 loop: CATSVAFGPQHF. In nucleotides, the CDR3 is TGTGCCACCAGTGTGGCGTTCGGGCCCCAGCATTTT. The chain uses TRBV24-1 and TRBJ1-5; D is unresolved. Trimming removed 5 bases at V and 9 bases at J, with 10 bases between. The CDR3 has 12 amino acids. Germline-derived CDR1 and CDR2 are KGHDR and SFDVKD.

This clone turned up a few times. The rearrangement uses TRBV29-1 and TRBJ2-1; the match to TRBD2 covers 7 bases. Germline loops: CDR1 SQVTM, CDR2 ANQGSEA. The V and J ends lost 7 bases and 7 bases, in that order; junction bases with no gene match: 7. The CDR3 is 12 amino acids. CDR3 in amino acids: CSAPGRGNEQFF. Here the CDR3 DNA reads TGCAGCGCCCCGGGGCGGGGGAATGAGCAGTTCTTC.

The rearrangement joins TRBV27 to TRBJ1-5, with D possibly matching TRBD1 (5 bases). This CDR3 is built from 17 residues. V lost 5 bases to trimming and J lost 6 bases, with 23 bases between them. Germline V gene data show CDR1 as MNHEY and CDR2 as SMNVEV (reference sequence). The CDR3 nucleotides read TGTGCCAGCAGTCCTCGGGGGAGGAAAACTAGTGCTCAGCCCCAGCATTTT. It encodes CASSPRGRKTSAQPQHF.

V usage is TRBV6-6 and J usage is TRBJ2-1; tentatively, D is TRBD2 (5 bases). Germline CDR1 is MNHNY and CDR2 is SVGAGI (reference sequence). The CDR3 totals 17 residues. V was cut by 5 bases and J by 6 bases, with 23 bases left in between. This chain's CDR3 is CASSPNIGEYPSNEQFF. CDR3 in DNA: TGTGCCAGCAGTCCAAACATTGGGGAGTATCCATCCAATGAGCAGTTCTTC.

The gene calls are TRBV5-4 and TRBJ2-7; no clear D gene. This CDR3 region has 12 residues. Germline CDR1 reads SGHNT; CDR2 reads YYREEE (reference sequence). V lost 0 bases and J lost 5, with 6 bases in between. In nucleotides, the CDR3 is TGTGCCAGCAGCTTGGATATCCACGAGCAGTACTTC. Translating it yields CASSLDIHEQYF.

The rearrangement links TRBV7-6 to TRBJ2-7; 7 bases match TRBD2. The trim removed 5 bases at V and 5 bases at J, leaving 15 bases unmatched. The germline V gene encodes CDR1 SGHVS and CDR2 FNYEAQ. The CDR3 spans 16 residues. The CDR3: CASSPLAGEGLNEQYF. In DNA, the CDR3 is TGTGCCAGCAGCCCCCTAGCTGGGGAGGGCCTCAACGAGCAGTACTTC.

The rearrangement joins TRBV7-6 to TRBJ2-7; D ambiguous. Trimming pared 5 bases from V and 7 bases from J, leaving 15 bases between. Looked up from germline, CDR1 is SGHVS and CDR2 is FNYEAQ. The CDR3 is 13 amino acids. The CDR3, as DNA: TGTGCCAGCAGCCCCAATCCTCAGTGGGAGCAGTACTTC. This gives the protein CASSPNPQWEQYF.

CDR3: CASRGTGPGYNSPLHF. CDR3 coding DNA: TGTGCCAGCAGGGGGACAGGGCCGGGGTATAATTCACCCCTCCACTTT. The V call is TRBV2, the J call TRBJ1-6, with 9 bases matching TRBD1. Germline loops: CDR1 SNHLY, CDR2 FYNNEI. V lost 6 bases, J lost 4 bases, and 7 bases stayed unmatched. The CDR3 length is 16 residues.

This chain joins TRBV9 and TRBJ2-3; 7 bases match TRBD2. V shed 2 bases, J shed 2 bases, and the junction held 2 bases outside the gene matches. The CDR3 length is 14 residues. Germline loops: CDR1 SGDLS, CDR2 YYNGEE. The DNA of the CDR3 is TGTGCCAGCAGCGTGGGGGGGGACACAGATACGCAGTATTTT. Translating gives CASSVGGDTDTQYF.

The chain uses TRBV5-6 and TRBJ1-6, with 8 bases that match TRBD1. This CDR3 spans 13 amino acids. CDR1 SGHDT and CDR2 YYEEEE come from the germline V gene. V gave up 5 bases and J gave up 7 bases; unmatched junction bases: 2. The CDR3 DNA reads TGTGCCAGCAGAGGGGACAGGAATTCACCCCTCCACTTT. It codes for CASRGDRNSPLHF.

The J gene is TRBJ2-1, the V gene TRBV5-1; TRBD2 agrees at 7 bases. Germline values: CDR1 SGHRS, CDR2 YFSETQ. Trimming at V came to 2 bases and at J to 3 bases, leaving 5 bases not matched to a gene. The CDR3 has 15 amino acids. Here the CDR3 DNA reads TGCGCCAGCAGCTTATCTAGCGGAGGCTACAATGAGCAGTTCTTC. This codes for CASSLSSGGYNEQFF.

V usage is TRBV6-1 and J usage is TRBJ1-2; weak D call: TRBD1 (6 bases). V lost 3 bases and J 7 bases, leaving 12 bases between the germline ends. From germline, CDR1 is MNHNS and CDR2 SASEGT. This CDR3 contains 13 residues. CDR3 residues: CASSEGQGLGYTF. The CDR3 bases are TGTGCCAGCAGTGAGGGACAAGGCCTTGGCTACACCTTC.

The chain uses TRBV5-5 and TRBJ2-5; either TRBD1 or TRBD2 may supply D (5 bases each). Germline lookup yields CDR1 SGHKS and CDR2 YYEKEE (reference sequence). Trimming removed 0 bases from V and 3 bases from J, with 6 bases in between. The CDR3 loop spans 13 amino acids. The CDR3 coding sequence is TGTGCCAGCAGCTTGGGAGGGGAAGAGACCCAGTACTTC. Protein sequence: CASSLGGEETQYF.

The J gene is TRBJ1-4, the V gene TRBV7-9; possibly TRBD1 for D (6 bases). Trimming removed 1 base at V and 11 bases at J, with 17 bases between. The CDR3 has 15 amino acids. Germline assignment: CDR1 SEHNR and CDR2 FQNEAQ (reference sequence). CDR3 sequence reads: CASSLDGPLGGKLFF. The CDR3 bases are TGTGCCAGCAGCTTAGACGGCCCGTTGGGGGGCAAACTGTTTTTT.

V and J are TRBV27 and TRBJ2-6, with D uncertain. V was clipped by 3 bases and J by 2 bases, with 11 bases between them. The CDR3 is 16 amino acids. The germline V gene encodes CDR1 MNHEY and CDR2 SMNVEV (reference sequence). CDR3 residues: CASSFQGNAGANVLTF. The CDR3 bases are TGTGCCAGCAGTTTCCAAGGGAACGCTGGGGCCAACGTCCTGACTTTC.

This clone was found a few times. CDR3 coding DNA: TGTGCCAGCAGTGAGGGCACTAGCGGTTACACCGGGGAGCTGTTTTTT. Protein sequence: CASSEGTSGYTGELFF. The chain combines TRBV25-1 with TRBJ2-2, with 8 bases identical to TRBD2. Germline loops: CDR1 MGHDK, CDR2 SYGVNS. The CDR3 contains 16 residues. The J segment lost 3 bases and the V segment lost 3 bases, leaving 6 bases of the junction unmatched.